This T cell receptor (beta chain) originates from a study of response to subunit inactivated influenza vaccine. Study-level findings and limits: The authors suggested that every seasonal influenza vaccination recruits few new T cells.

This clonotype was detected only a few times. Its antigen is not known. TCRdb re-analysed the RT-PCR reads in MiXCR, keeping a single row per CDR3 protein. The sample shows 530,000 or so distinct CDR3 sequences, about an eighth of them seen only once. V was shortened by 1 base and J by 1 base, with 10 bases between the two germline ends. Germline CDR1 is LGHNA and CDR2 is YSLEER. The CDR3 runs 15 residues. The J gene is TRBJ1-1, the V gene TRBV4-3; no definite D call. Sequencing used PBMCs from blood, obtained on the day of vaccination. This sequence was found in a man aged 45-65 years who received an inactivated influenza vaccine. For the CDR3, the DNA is TGCGCCAGCAGCCAAGTACAACGGGAGAACACTGAAGCTTTCTTT. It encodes CASSQVQRENTEAFF.